The sequence of this T cell receptor beta chain was determined in a study of long-term antiretroviral therapy in people with HIV. Study results and caveats: Repertoires from HIV showed CDR3 length ranges narrower than those of controls.

This clone has only a few counts. Its specificity is not known. Version v3.0 of the immunoSEQ assay was performed at survey level. Assay: immunoSEQ multiplex PCR; the TCRdb copy retains only in-frame clones and omits some. The sample shows 20,000 to 30,000 clones, about four fifths of them seen only once. Germline V lookup: CDR1 SGHTA, CDR2 FQGNSA. V shed 0 bases, J shed 1 base, and the junction held 4 bases outside the gene matches. The CDR3 runs to 17 residues. This sequence was found in a man aged 25 to 45 with HIV. The sample in question was unsorted PBMCs, obtained 4.4 years after starting antiretroviral therapy. V usage is TRBV7-2 and J usage is TRBJ1-5, with 9 bases aligning to TRBD1. CDR3 nucleotide sequence: TGTGCCAGCAGCTTAGCGACCGGGACAGGGAGCAATCAGCCCCAGCATTTT. This sequence encodes CASSLATGTGSNQPQHF. The full variable domain, in which reference TRBV7-2 and TRBJ1-5 provide the parts outside the CDR3, is GAGVSQSPSNKVTEKGKDVELRCDPISGHTALYWYRQSLGQGLEFLIYFQGNSAPDKSGLPSDRFSAERTGGSVSTLTIQRTQQEDSAVYLCASSLATGTGSNQPQHFGDGTRLSIL.